Listed here are 29 T cell receptor beta chains from one sample, sequenced in a study of shared clonotypes between healthy human individuals (dated by TCRdb to the early 2020s). CD8 naive samples consisted of CD45RO-negative cells that were positively selected for CCR7, yielding a CD45RA+CCR7+ population without TemRA cells. Libraries were constructed by the immunoSEQ multiplex PCR assay. Drawn from immuneACCESS, this table holds only the in-frame rearrangements with V and J called that TCRdb kept. Clones are partly lost; checked studies trace under half to an unresolved V gene and leave the rest unexplained. This sample has around 1,900,000 clones in its table, and about 93% of those were observed once. The ten largest make up roughly 1.7% of the sample. Sequencing was performed on naive CD8+ T cells from PBMCs. Interpreted using the paper, the cell subset or site label stands for: CD45RA+CCR7+. Every receptor here comes from a man younger than 30 in good health. Some clones in this sample may be carry-over from other donors' samples.

This sequence joins TRBV21-1 and TRBJ2-5; TRBD2 is the table's D call and was not checked against the DNA. TRBV21-1 is assigned pseudogene status. This CDR3 is built from 15 residues. The CDR3 coding sequence is TGTGCCAGCAGCAAAGGGGCTAGCGGGACCGAGACCCAGTACTTC. Residues: CASSKGASGTETQYF.

The chain uses TRBV9 and TRBJ2-2, with 8 bases aligning to TRBD2. Germline-derived CDR1 and CDR2 are SGDLS and YYNGEE. The ends lost 0 bases at V and 4 bases at J; junction bases unmatched: 11. The length of the CDR3 is 18 residues. DNA for the CDR3: TGTGCCAGCAGCGTAGCCGGGACTAGAGTTGTAGGCACCGGGGAGCTGTTTTTT. Amino acids: CASSVAGTRVVGTGELFF.

The rearrangement uses TRBV9 and TRBJ2-1; 11 bases map to TRBD2. This CDR3 comprises 16 residues. Germline CDR1 reads SGDLS; CDR2 reads YYNGEE. V was clipped by 1 base and J by 5 bases; unmatched bases: 5. The CDR3 here is CASSVRLAGNNNEQFF. The CDR3 DNA reads TGTGCCAGCAGCGTAAGACTAGCGGGGAATAACAATGAGCAGTTCTTC.

This chain connects TRBV5-1 to TRBJ2-7, with D uncertain. This CDR3 has 13 residues. The germline CDR1 and CDR2 sequences are SGHRS and YFSETQ. With 0 bases removed from V and 7 bases from J, the gap between germline ends came to 11 bases. The CDR3 sequence is CASSLAFLTEQYF. In DNA form, the CDR3 reads TGCGCCAGCAGCTTGGCCTTTCTAACGGAGCAGTACTTC.

The chain is built from TRBV18 and TRBJ2-3; unclear D gene. V lost 1 base, J lost 0 bases, and 8 bases lay in between. Germline V CDR1 and CDR2: KGHSH, LQKENI. CDR3 length: 15 amino acids. The CDR3 loop reads CASSPRRTSTDTQYF. CDR3 nucleotide sequence: TGTGCCAGCTCACCACGGCGCACAAGCACAGATACGCAGTATTTT.

This clone was counted a single time. J is TRBJ2-1 and V is TRBV9; tentatively, D is TRBD1 (6 bases). This CDR3 region has 16 residues. With 4 bases removed from V and 5 bases from J, the gap between germline ends came to 19 bases. Germline CDR1 and CDR2: SGDLS and YYNGEE. This chain's CDR3 is CASSRPVDSAHNEQFF. DNA of the CDR3: TGTGCCAGCAGCCGACCGGTGGACAGCGCCCACAATGAGCAGTTCTTC.

Notes on this clone: The same CDR3 arises from other DNA sequences in this sample as well. The chain couples TRBV6-5 to TRBJ1-1, with TRBD1 identical over 9 bases. The germline V gene encodes CDR1 MNHEY and CDR2 SVGAGI. The junction had 4 bases not matched to a gene; V was cut back by 6 bases and J by 2 bases. The CDR3 extends over 14 amino acids. The chain's CDR3 is CASSPGQGNTEAFF. CDR3 bases: TGTGCCAGCAGCCCGGGACAGGGTAACACTGAAGCTTTCTTT.

The V call is TRBV6-5, the J call TRBJ2-1; D could derive from TRBD1 or TRBD2 (5 bases each). V was trimmed by 6 bases and J by 14 bases, leaving 14 bases between them. Germline-derived CDR1 and CDR2 are MNHEY and SVGAGI. CDR3 length: 11 amino acids. CDR3 in amino acids: CASRSGRGEFF. CDR3 coding DNA: TGTGCCAGCAGATCAGGCAGAGGGGAGTTCTTC.

The chain combines TRBV29-1 with TRBJ2-3, with D unresolved. V was clipped by 4 bases and J by 2 bases, with 10 bases between them. The CDR3 totals 13 residues. CDR1 is SQVTM and CDR2 is ANQGSEA in the germline V gene. Here the CDR3 reads CSVGAGDTDTQYF. CDR3 DNA sequence: TGCAGCGTTGGGGCAGGAGACACAGATACGCAGTATTTT.

This rearrangement joins TRBV19 to TRBJ1-1; D not certain. Trimming removed 8 bases from V and 4 bases from J, with 17 bases in between. Looked up from germline, CDR1 is LNHDA and CDR2 is SQIVND (reference sequence). The length of the CDR3 is 14 residues. The CDR3 region is CASSTPSWGTEAFF. The DNA for the CDR3 is TGTGCCAGTTCGACCCCTTCCTGGGGCACTGAAGCTTTCTTT.

The chain combines TRBV14 with TRBJ2-1; 10 nucleotides agree with TRBD2. Germline lookup yields CDR1 SGHDN and CDR2 FVKESK. V gave up 2 bases and J gave up 7 bases; unmatched junction bases: 8. The CDR3 is made up of 16 amino acids. The CDR3 DNA is TGTGCCAGCAGCCAAAATCTAGCGGGAGTTAAGAATGAGCAGTTCTTC. It specifies CASSQNLAGVKNEQFF.

This clone appeared a single time. The J gene is TRBJ2-7, the V gene TRBV30, with D tentatively TRBD2 (6 bases). Trimming took off 7 bases at V and 2 bases at J, with 18 bases between the two ends. This CDR3 is built from 14 residues. Germline assignment: CDR1 GTSNPN and CDR2 SVGIG (reference sequence). CDR3: CASPRRGATYEQYF. The CDR3 DNA follows: TGTGCCTCCCCCCGGCGGGGTGCTACCTACGAGCAGTACTTC.

The chain employs TRBV19 and TRBJ1-2; D not certain. V gave up 10 bases and J gave up 2 bases, with 23 bases separating them. The CDR3 contains 16 residues. Germline V lookup: CDR1 LNHDA, CDR2 SQIVND (reference sequence). The CDR3 region is CATHPAGPSFNYGYTF. DNA for the CDR3: TGTGCCACACACCCCGCCGGGCCGTCCTTCAACTATGGCTACACCTTC.

Points on this clone: In the same sample, other DNA sequences code for this CDR3. The chain joins TRBV27 to TRBJ2-7; 7 bases agree with TRBD1. This CDR3 has 14 residues. The ends lost 6 bases at V and 2 bases at J; junction bases unmatched: 7. The V gene's germline CDR1 is MNHEY and CDR2 SMNVEV (reference sequence). CDR3 sequence reads: CASSLRGTTYEQYF. The CDR3 nucleotides read TGTGCCAGCAGCCTCAGGGGGACGACCTACGAGCAGTACTTC.

The rearrangement uses TRBV7-9 and TRBJ1-2; no reliable D call. The CDR3 consists of 13 residues. Germline loops: CDR1 SEHNR, CDR2 FQNEAQ (reference sequence). Trimming shortened V by 3 bases and J by 2 bases, and 7 bases separated the two germline ends. The CDR3 DNA reads TGTGCCAGCAGCTTCCCGGAGAACTATGGCTACACCTTC. It specifies CASSFPENYGYTF.

This clone was seen only once. V gene TRBV5-1 combines with J gene TRBJ2-5; TRBD2 aligns across 7 bases. The length of the CDR3 is 16 residues. Trimming took 2 bases from V and 2 from J; bases not matched to a gene: 9. CDR1 SGHRS and CDR2 YFSETQ come from the germline V gene. CDR3 amino acids: CASSLRLAVMQETQYF. CDR3 bases: TGCGCCAGCAGCTTACGTCTAGCGGTGATGCAAGAGACCCAGTACTTC.

The chain employs TRBV28 and TRBJ2-7, with a weak D call TRBD1 (5 bases). Trimming shortened V by 2 bases and J by 6 bases, and 11 bases separated the two germline ends. Germline CDR1 and CDR2: MDHEN and SYDVKM. This CDR3 has 13 residues. CDR3 loop: CASSLRGPVEQYF. Written as DNA, the CDR3 is TGTGCCAGCAGTTTAAGGGGCCCGGTCGAGCAGTACTTC.

This clone was seen once. The chain employs TRBV9 and TRBJ2-3; D remains unclear. CDR1 is SGDLS, CDR2 YYNGEE, per germline. The V gene lost 1 base and the J gene lost 1 base, with 10 bases spanning the gap. The CDR3 covers 15 residues. For the CDR3, the DNA is TGTGCCAGCAGCGTAAGGTGGCGCGGCACAGATACGCAGTATTTT. Translating it yields CASSVRWRGTDTQYF.

The table lists this clone with a count of one. This chain joins TRBV11-3 and TRBJ2-7; tentative D call: TRBD2 (6 bases). Per the germline V gene, CDR1 is SGHNT and CDR2 is YENEEA. Between the trimmed V and J ends, which lost 5 bases and 4 bases, there was a span of 12 bases. CDR3 length: 13 residues. For the CDR3, the DNA is TGTGCCAGCAGCGGGACCGGGACTTACGAGCAGTACTTC. Translated: CASSGTGTYEQYF. The full variable domain, completed using reference TRBV11-3 and TRBJ2-7, is EAGVVQSPRYKIIEKKQPVAFWCNPISGHNTLYWYLQNLGQGPELLIRYENEEAVDDSQLPKDRFSAERLKGVDSTLKIQPAELGDSAVYLCASSGTGTYEQYFGPGTRLTVT.

This rearrangement joins TRBV5-3 to TRBJ2-7; possibly TRBD1 for D (5 bases). TRBV5-3 is annotated as an ORF whose role is uncertain. V was cut by 4 bases and J by 2 bases, with 16 bases left in between. This CDR3 contains 15 residues. The CDR3 coding sequence is TGTGCCAGAAGCGGGTCCAGGGCGTTCGCCTACGAGCAGTACTTC. Its protein is CARSGSRAFAYEQYF.

The V and J genes are TRBV4-3 and TRBJ1-4; D ambiguous. The CDR3 contains 15 residues. V shed 1 base and J shed 6 bases, with 12 bases lying between them. Germline V gene sequence: CDR1 LGHNA, CDR2 YSLEER. The CDR3, as DNA: TGCGCCAGCAGCCAAGTATGGGAGACCGATGAAAAACTGTTTTTT. This gives the protein CASSQVWETDEKLFF.

The V and J genes are TRBV11-2 and TRBJ2-7; TRBD1 matches 9 bases. Trimming cost V 5 bases and J 1 base; bases outside gene matches: 6. CDR3 length: 15 amino acids. Germline V gene sequence: CDR1 SGHAT, CDR2 FQNNGV. The CDR3 reads CASSGPGQGSYEQYF. In DNA form, the CDR3 reads TGTGCCAGCAGCGGGCCGGGACAGGGATCCTACGAGCAGTACTTC.

About this clone itself: Sequence at one end of the junction differs from germline and may be a read error. The rearrangement uses TRBV11-1 and TRBJ2-3; 9 bases are a match to TRBD2. The germline V gene has CDR1 SGHAT and CDR2 FQDESV (reference sequence). This CDR3 spans 13 amino acids. The CDR3 sequence: CASSVAGDDTQYF. As DNA, the CDR3 is TGTGCCAGCAGCGTAGCGGGAGACGATACGCAGTATTTT.

The gene calls are TRBV27 and TRBJ2-7; no definite D call. The CDR3 is 15 residues long. V was cut by 5 bases and J by 2 bases, with 16 bases left in between. Germline V lookup: CDR1 MNHEY, CDR2 SMNVEV (reference sequence). The DNA of the CDR3 is TGTGCCAGCAGTCCTATAGAAGGGTCCCCCTACGAGCAGTACTTC. Its translation is CASSPIEGSPYEQYF.

The J gene is TRBJ2-1, the V gene TRBV11-3; D is unclear. CDR3 length equals 15 residues. V lost 5 bases, J lost 9 bases, and 20 bases lay in between. The germline gives CDR1 SGHNT, CDR2 YENEEA. This CDR3 is CASSLGPVLAGEQFF. The CDR3 DNA reads as TGTGCCAGCAGCCTAGGGCCAGTCCTTGCCGGTGAGCAGTTCTTC.

The chain employs TRBV4-3 and TRBJ2-7; 7 positions match TRBD1. V lost 4 bases to trimming and J lost 1 base; unmatched junction nucleotides: 4. This CDR3 comprises 14 residues. Germline loops: CDR1 LGHNA, CDR2 YSLEER. The CDR3 DNA sequence: TGCGCCAGCAGCCTGGACAGGACGTCCTACGAGCAGTACTTC. This sequence encodes CASSLDRTSYEQYF.

This chain uses TRBV28 with TRBJ2-7; D remains unclear. CDR3 size: 14 residues. Between the trimmed V and J ends, which lost 1 base and 3 bases, there was a span of 10 bases. CDR1 and CDR2 from the germline V gene are MDHEN and SYDVKM. CDR3 region: CASSLYGHGYEQYF. As DNA, the CDR3 is TGTGCCAGCAGTTTATACGGGCATGGCTACGAGCAGTACTTC.

The genes are TRBV28 and TRBJ2-7; no firm D call. V lost 2 bases to trimming and J lost 7 bases, with 12 bases between them. Germline assignment: CDR1 MDHEN and CDR2 SYDVKM. This CDR3 has 13 residues. As DNA, the CDR3 is TGTGCCAGCAGTTTACGGGCTCGCCGGGAGCAGTACTTC. It encodes CASSLRARREQYF.

The rearrangement joins TRBV29-1 to TRBJ2-7; D not certain. Trimming took off 3 bases at V and 2 bases at J, with 14 bases between the two ends. The CDR3 is 14 residues long. CDR1 and CDR2 from the germline V gene are SQVTM and ANQGSEA. CDR3 sequence reads: CSVDRFRDPYEQYF. The DNA for the CDR3 is TGCAGCGTTGACCGTTTCAGAGACCCCTACGAGCAGTACTTC.